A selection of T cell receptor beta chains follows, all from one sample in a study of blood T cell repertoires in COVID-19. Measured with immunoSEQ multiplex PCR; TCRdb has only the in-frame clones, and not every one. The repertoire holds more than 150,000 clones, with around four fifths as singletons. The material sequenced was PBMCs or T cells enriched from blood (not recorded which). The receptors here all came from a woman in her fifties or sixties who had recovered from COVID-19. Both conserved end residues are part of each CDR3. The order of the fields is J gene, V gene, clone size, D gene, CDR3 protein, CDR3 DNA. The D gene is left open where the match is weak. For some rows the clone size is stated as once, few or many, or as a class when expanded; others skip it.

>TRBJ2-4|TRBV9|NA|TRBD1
CASSVSGQGQNIQYF
TGTGCCAGCAGCGTATCGGGACAGGGGCAAAACATTCAGTACTTC
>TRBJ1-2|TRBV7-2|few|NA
CASSPRPYGYTF
TGTGCCAGCAGTCCCAGGCCCTATGGCTACACCTTC
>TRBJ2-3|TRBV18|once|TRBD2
CASSRDGRITDTQYF
TGTGCCAGCTCACGGGACGGGAGGATCACAGATACGCAGTATTTT
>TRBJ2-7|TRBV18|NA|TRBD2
CASSPWASGSNEQYF
TGTGCCAGCTCACCATGGGCTAGCGGGAGTAACGAGCAGTACTTC
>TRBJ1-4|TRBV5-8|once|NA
CASSSREGEKLFF
TGTGCCAGCAGCAGCCGGGAGGGGGAAAAACTGTTTTTT
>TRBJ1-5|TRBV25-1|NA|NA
CASSDDSGSLGAQHF
TGTGCCAGCAGTGATGACTCGGGATCCTTGGGAGCCCAGCATTTT
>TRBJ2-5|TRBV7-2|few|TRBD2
CASSQQRGALETQYF
TGTGCCAGCAGCCAACAGCGGGGTGCCTTGGAGACCCAGTACTTC
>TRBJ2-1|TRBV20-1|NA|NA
CSAPWPWEQFF
TGCAGTGCTCCCTGGCCGTGGGAGCAGTTCTTC
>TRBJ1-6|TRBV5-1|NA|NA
CASRGLGLAPNSPLHF
TGCGCCAGCAGGGGCTTGGGTTTGGCACCCAATTCACCCCTCCACTTT
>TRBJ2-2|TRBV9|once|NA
CASRGGSSTGELFF
TGTGCCAGCAGGGGGGGTTCGTCCACCGGGGAGCTGTTTTTT
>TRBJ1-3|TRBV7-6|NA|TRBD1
CASSLARTGRNTIYF
TGTGCCAGCAGCTTAGCGAGGACAGGGCGAAACACCATATATTTT
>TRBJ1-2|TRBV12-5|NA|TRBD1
CASGSQGAEGYTF
TGTGCTAGTGGTTCACAGGGGGCGGAGGGCTACACCTTC
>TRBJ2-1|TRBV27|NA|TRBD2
CASLSGVNEQFF
TGTGCCAGCCTTAGCGGGGTCAATGAGCAGTTCTTC
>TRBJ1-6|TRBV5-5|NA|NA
CASSLDYSRSYNSPLHF
TGTGCCAGCAGCTTGGATTATAGTCGGTCCTATAATTCACCCCTCCACTTT
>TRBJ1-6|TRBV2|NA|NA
CASSEAVSRGSPLHF
TGTGCCAGCAGTGAAGCGGTCAGCAGGGGCTCACCCCTCCACTTT
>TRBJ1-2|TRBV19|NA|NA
CASSLRGYGYTF
TGTGCCAGTAGTCTAAGAGGCTATGGCTACACCTTC
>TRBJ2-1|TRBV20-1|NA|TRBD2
CSASPSGRKNEQFF
TGCAGTGCTAGTCCGAGCGGGAGAAAAAATGAGCAGTTCTTC
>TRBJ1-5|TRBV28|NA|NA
CASSLSGINQPQHF
TGTGCCAGCAGCCTATCAGGGATCAATCAGCCCCAGCATTTT
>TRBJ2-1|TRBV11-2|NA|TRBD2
CASRKFGGARVGPYNEQFF
TGTGCCAGCAGGAAATTCGGGGGGGCTCGAGTGGGGCCATACAATGAGCAGTTCTTC
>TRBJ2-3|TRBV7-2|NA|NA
CASSLVPSTDTQYF
TGTGCCAGCAGCTTAGTTCCTAGCACAGATACGCAGTATTTT